This T cell receptor (beta chain) was profiled in a study of cytomegalovirus exposure and HLA in healthy donors. The PCR was carried out with 60 Vbeta primers and 13 Jbeta primers. The assay was immunoSEQ multiplex PCR, and TCRdb's table has in-frame clones only and misses some. The table lists roughly 90,000 clones, approximately 80% of them singletons, with approximately 2% in the top ten. The V gene's germline CDR1 is SGHRS and CDR2 YFSETQ. With 0 bases clipped from V and 0 bases from J, the junction kept 3 bases outside the gene matches. This CDR3 is 18 amino acids long. This clone has only a few counts. This sample includes further DNA sequences coding for the same CDR3.

Sequenced: PBMCs. The chain has TRBV5-1 and TRBJ2-2, with 12 bases aligning to TRBD2. This TCR came from a man between 18 and 29 years old in good health and CMV-seronegative. The CDR3 loop is CASSLVLAGGTNTGELFF. In DNA, the CDR3 is TGCGCCAGCAGCTTGGTGCTAGCGGGGGGGACGAACACCGGGGAGCTGTTTTTT.